Listed below are T cell receptor beta chains from one sample, sequenced in a study of blood T cell repertoires in COVID-19. Data came from immunoSEQ multiplex PCR; TCRdb stores just in-frame clones and leaves some out. This sample has over 100,000 clones, with roughly 84% found just once. What was sequenced was peripheral blood. The receptors were sampled from a man between 40 and 49 years old with acute or convalescent COVID-19. Each CDR3 is given with its conserved first and last residue. Fields, in order: clone size, V gene, CDR3 protein. Size is stated for part of the rows, as once, few or many counts, or as a class when the clone is expanded.

>.|TRBV7-9
CASSQWNTEAFF
>.|TRBV5-1
CASSLISGSSYNEQFF
>.|TRBV7-8
CASSPWTGGRNTEAFF
>.|TRBV11-2
CASSLDRVASPLHF
>few|TRBV3-1/TRBV3-2
CASSQTGGTDTQYF
>.|TRBV7-2
CASSRAGLAVSTDTQYF
>.|TRBV9
CASSKGGTGELFF
>.|TRBV7-9
CASSPEGGPMNTEAFF
>.|TRBV15
CATSRHHLRRQGAFHTEAFF
>.|TRBV7-2
CASSWGQGAGEQYF
>.|TRBV15
CATSRVEEPDTQYF
>.|TRBV5-1
CASSLGPGRGTEAFF
>.|TRBV2
CASSEETGVSPLHF
>.|TRBV30
CAWSAGRPQGEQYF
>.|TRBV15
CATSRGTGGRGYTF
>.|TRBV3-1/TRBV3-2
CASSQLSGGRTDTQYF
>.|TRBV30
CAWSPGGAGTEAFF
>.|TRBV9
CASSVATAAEQFF
>.|TRBV4-2
CASSQGAVGEQYF
>.|TRBV7-9
CASSWKTISGLSTDTQYF
>.|TRBV5-1
CASSYPGLAGAGELFF
>.|TRBV5-6
CASSRTGPETQYF
>.|TRBV19
CASSIKPNQPQHF
>.|TRBV10-3
CAISSRTGDEQYF
>.|TRBV6-2/TRBV6-3
CASSSGTGGYEQYF
>.|TRBV11-2
CASSLARDSGNYGYTF
>.|TRBV7-8
CASSRRQGGTDTQYF
>.|TRBV11-2
CASSLVSRRQYTYEQYF
>.|TRBV12-5
CASGPGQGALEQYF
>.|TRBV5-1
CASSISTGRVEKLFF
>.|TRBV7-6
CASSLGGDRGTTNEKLFF
>.|TRBV5-6
CASSFPPTGELFF
>.|TRBV7-3
CASSLGGISETQYF
>.|TRBV10-1
CASSTGSNTGELFF
>.|TRBV10-2
CASRSQQDTQYF
>once|TRBV25-1
CASSDSRDRALNQPQHF
>once|TRBV7-8
CASRHYSIQETQYF
>.|TRBV13
CASSSSGGFQETQYF
>.|TRBV7-3
CASSLTGTSMFF
>.|TRBV19
CASRARGTFSGNTIYF
>.|TRBV5-1
CASRGDNHLTSPLHF
>.|TRBV6-5
CASSSTGDYNEQFF
>few|TRBV24-1
CATSVPGGSSYNEQFF
>.|TRBV9
CASSPRGSGGALETQYF
>.|TRBV5-8
CASSLGQGVDTQYF
>.|TRBV30
CAWSSSGRRIDTQYF
>.|TRBV5-1
CASSLDRNYGYTF
>.|TRBV5-6
CASSDRTGGKTQYF
>.|TRBV5-5
CASRGDYGYTF
>.|TRBV10-3
CVISEPERTAHYEQYF
>.|TRBV6-2/TRBV6-3
CASSYVQYSNQPQHF
>.|TRBV7-9
CASSSKSGTETQYF
>.|TRBV27
CASSLGRGRETQYF
>.|TRBV4-2
CASSQGGGVYNEQFF
>.|TRBV3-1/TRBV3-2
CASSQGAGRGRYEQYF
>.|TRBV18
CASSPDRTSTDTQYF
>.|TRBV3-1/TRBV3-2
CASSQVGRVTEAFF